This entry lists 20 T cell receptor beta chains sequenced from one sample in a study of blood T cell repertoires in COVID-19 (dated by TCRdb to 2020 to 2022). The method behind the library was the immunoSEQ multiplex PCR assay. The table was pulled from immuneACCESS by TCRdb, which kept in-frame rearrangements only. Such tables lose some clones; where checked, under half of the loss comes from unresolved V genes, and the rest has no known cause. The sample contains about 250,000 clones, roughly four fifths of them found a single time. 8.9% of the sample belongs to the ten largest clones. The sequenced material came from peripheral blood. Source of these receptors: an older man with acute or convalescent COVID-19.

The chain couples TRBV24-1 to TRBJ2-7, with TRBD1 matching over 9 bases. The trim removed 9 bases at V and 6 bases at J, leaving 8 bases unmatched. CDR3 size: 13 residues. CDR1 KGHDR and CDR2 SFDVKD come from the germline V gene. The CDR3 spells CATGPRDRAEQYF. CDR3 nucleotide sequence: TGTGCCACCGGGCCCCGGGACAGGGCCGAGCAGTACTTC.

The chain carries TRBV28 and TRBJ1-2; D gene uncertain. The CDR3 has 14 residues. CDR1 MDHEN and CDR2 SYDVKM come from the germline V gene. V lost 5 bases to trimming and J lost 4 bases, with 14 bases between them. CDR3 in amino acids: CASSPGGDLYGYTF. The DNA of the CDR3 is TGTGCCAGCAGTCCAGGCGGGGATCTCTATGGCTACACCTTC.

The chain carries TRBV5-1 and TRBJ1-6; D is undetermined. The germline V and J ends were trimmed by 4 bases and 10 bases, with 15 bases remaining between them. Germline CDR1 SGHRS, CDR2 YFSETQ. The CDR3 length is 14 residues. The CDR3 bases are TGCGCCAGCAGCCCCAACGGTAATCAATCACCCCTCCACTTT. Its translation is CASSPNGNQSPLHF.

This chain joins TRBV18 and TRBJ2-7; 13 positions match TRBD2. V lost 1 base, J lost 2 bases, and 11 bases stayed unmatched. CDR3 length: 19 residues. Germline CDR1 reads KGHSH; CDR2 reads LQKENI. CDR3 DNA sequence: TGTGCCAGCTCACCACGTGGACTAGCGGGAGAACGGGGAACCTACGAGCAGTACTTC. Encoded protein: CASSPRGLAGERGTYEQYF.

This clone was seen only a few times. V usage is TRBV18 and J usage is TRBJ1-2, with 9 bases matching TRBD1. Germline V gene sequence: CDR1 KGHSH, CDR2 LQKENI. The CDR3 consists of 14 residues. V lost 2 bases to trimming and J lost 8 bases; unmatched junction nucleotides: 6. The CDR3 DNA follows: TGTGCCAGCTCACCAACGGGACAGGGTCTCGGCTACACCTTC. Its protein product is CASSPTGQGLGYTF.

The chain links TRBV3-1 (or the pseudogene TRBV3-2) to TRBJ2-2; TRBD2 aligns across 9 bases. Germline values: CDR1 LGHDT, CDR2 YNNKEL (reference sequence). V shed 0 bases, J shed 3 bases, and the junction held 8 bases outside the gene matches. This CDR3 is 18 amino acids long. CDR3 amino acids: CASSQDRGRGQDTGELFF. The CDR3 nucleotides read TGTGCCAGCAGCCAAGACCGCGGGAGGGGGCAGGACACCGGGGAGCTGTTTTTT.

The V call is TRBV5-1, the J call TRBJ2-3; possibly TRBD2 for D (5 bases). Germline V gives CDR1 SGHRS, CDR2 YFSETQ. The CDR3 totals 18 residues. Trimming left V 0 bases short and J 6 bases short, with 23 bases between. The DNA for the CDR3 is TGCGCCAGCAGCTTGGGGCGTGCCGAGCGGCCCTCCGGGGATACGCAGTATTTT. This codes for CASSLGRAERPSGDTQYF.

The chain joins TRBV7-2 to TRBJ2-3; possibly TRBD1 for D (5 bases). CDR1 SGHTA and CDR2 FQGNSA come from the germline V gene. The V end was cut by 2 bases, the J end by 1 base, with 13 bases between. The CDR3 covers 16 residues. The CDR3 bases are TGTGCCAGCAGCTTACTGGGGCAGGGCGGCACAGATACGCAGTATTTT. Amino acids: CASSLLGQGGTDTQYF.

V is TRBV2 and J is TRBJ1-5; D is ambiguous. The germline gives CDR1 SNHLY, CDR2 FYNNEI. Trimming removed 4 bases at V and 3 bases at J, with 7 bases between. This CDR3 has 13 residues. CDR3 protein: CASSVGINQPQHF. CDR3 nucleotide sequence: TGTGCCAGCAGTGTGGGCATCAATCAGCCCCAGCATTTT.

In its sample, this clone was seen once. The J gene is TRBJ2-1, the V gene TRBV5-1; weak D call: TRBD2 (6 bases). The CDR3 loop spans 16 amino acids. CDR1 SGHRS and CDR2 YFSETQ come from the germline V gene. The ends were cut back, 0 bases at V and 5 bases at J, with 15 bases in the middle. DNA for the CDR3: TGCGCCAGCAGCTTGGTGGCGGGGACTTTTGACAATGAGCAGTTCTTC. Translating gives CASSLVAGTFDNEQFF.

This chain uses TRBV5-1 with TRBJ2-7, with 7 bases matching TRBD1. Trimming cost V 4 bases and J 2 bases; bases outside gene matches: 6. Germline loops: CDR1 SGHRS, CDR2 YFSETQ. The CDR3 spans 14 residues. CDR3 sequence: CASSRTGLPYEQYF. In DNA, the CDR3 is TGCGCCAGCAGCCGGACAGGTTTGCCCTACGAGCAGTACTTC.

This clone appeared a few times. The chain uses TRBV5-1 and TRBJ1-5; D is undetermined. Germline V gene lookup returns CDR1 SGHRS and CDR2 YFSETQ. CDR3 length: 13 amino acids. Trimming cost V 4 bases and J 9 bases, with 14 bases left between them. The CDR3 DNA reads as TGCGCCAGCAGCCTGATGGGGAGCCCGCCCCAGCATTTT. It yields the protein CASSLMGSPPQHF.

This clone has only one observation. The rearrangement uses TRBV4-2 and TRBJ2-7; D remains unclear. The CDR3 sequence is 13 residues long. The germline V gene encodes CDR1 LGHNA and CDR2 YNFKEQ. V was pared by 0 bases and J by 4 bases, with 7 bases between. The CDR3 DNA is TGTGCCAGCAGCCAAGATTACTCATACGAGCAGTACTTC. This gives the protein CASSQDYSYEQYF.

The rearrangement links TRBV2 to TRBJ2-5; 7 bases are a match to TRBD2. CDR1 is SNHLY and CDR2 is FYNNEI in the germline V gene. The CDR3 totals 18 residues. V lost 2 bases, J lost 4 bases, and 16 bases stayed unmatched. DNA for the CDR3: TGTGCCAGCAGTGAACACTACAGGTCAGCGGGGCTTCCAGAGACCCAGTACTTC. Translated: CASSEHYRSAGLPETQYF.

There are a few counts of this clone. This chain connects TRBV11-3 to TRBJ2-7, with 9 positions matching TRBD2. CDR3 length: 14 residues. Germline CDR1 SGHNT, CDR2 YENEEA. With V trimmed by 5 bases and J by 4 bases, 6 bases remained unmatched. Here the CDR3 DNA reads TGTGCCAGCAGCAATAGCGGGAGTGATTACGAGCAGTACTTC. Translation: CASSNSGSDYEQYF.

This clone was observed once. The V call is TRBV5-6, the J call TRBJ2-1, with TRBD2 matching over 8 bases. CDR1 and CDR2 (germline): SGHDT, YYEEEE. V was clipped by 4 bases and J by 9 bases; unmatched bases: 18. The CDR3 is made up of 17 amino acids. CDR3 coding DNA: TGTGCCAGCAGCCTGGGGGGGTGGACTAGCAGTTTCAGTGAGCAGTTCTTC. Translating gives CASSLGGWTSSFSEQFF.

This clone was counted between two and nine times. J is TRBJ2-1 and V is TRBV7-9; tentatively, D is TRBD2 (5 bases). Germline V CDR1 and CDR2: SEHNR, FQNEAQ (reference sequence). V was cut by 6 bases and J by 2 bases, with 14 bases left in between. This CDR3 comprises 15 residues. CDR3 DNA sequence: TGTGCCAGCAGTACCGCGGGTGGGACCTACAATGAGCAGTTCTTC. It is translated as CASSTAGGTYNEQFF. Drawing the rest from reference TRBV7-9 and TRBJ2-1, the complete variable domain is DTGVSQNPRHKITKRGQNVTFRCDPISEHNRLYWYRQTLGQGPEFLTYFQNEAQLEKSRLLSDRFSAERPKGSFSTLEIQRTEQGDSAMYLCASSTAGGTYNEQFFGPGTRLTVL.

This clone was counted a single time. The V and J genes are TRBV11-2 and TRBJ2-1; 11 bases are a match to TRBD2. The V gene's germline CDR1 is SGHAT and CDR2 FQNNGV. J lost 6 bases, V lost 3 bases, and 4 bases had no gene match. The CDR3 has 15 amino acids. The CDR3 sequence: CASSFLLAGGNEQFF. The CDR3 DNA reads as TGTGCCAGCAGCTTTCTCCTAGCGGGGGGCAATGAGCAGTTCTTC.

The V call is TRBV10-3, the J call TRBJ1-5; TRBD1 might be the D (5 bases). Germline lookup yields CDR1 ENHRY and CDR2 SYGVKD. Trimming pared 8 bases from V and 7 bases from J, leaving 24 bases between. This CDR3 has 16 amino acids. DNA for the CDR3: TGTGCCATCGGACAACAGACACCGGCATCCAGCCAGCCCCAGCATTTT. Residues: CAIGQQTPASSQPQHF.

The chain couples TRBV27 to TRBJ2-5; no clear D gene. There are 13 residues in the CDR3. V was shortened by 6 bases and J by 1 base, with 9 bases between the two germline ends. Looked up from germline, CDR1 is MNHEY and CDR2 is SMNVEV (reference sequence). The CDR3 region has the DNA TGTGCCAGCAGGAGATTTGGCCAAGAGACCCAGTACTTC. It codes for CASRRFGQETQYF.